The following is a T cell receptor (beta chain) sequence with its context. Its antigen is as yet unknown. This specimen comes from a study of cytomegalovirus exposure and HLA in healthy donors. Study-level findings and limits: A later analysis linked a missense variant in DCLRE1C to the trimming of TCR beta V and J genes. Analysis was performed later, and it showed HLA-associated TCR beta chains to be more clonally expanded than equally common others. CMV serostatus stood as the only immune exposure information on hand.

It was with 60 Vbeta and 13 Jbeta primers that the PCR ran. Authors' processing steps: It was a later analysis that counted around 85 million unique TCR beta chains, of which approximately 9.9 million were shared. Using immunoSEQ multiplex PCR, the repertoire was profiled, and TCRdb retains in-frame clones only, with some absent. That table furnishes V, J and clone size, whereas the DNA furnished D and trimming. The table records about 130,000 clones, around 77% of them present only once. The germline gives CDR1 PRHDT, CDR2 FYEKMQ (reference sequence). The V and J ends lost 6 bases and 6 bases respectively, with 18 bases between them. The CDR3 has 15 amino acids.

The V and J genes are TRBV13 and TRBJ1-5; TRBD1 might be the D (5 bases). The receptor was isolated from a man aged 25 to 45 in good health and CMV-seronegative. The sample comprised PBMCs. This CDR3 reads CASSYSGERGQPQHF. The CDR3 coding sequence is TGTGCCAGCAGTTATTCGGGGGAACGGGGTCAGCCCCAGCATTTT.